This T cell receptor (beta chain) comes out of a study of blood T cell repertoires in COVID-19. Background on the study: From T cells, B-cell-depleted T cells, or PBMCs came the material, which was cDNA or gDNA.

Using immunoSEQ multiplex PCR, the repertoire was profiled, and TCRdb retains in-frame clones only, with some absent. Here the sample spans about 41,000 clones, approximately 90% being singletons. V was cut by 8 bases and J by 4 bases, with 17 bases left in between. Germline values: CDR1 MDHEN, CDR2 SYDVKM. This CDR3 contains 14 residues. This receptor was identified in a human donor in a cohort sampled during active COVID-19. The chain joins TRBV28 to TRBJ1-1; unclear D gene. Sequenced material: peripheral blood. CDR3 loop: CASELRNAGTEAFF. CDR3 coding DNA: TGTGCCAGCGAACTTAGGAATGCGGGCACTGAAGCTTTCTTT.